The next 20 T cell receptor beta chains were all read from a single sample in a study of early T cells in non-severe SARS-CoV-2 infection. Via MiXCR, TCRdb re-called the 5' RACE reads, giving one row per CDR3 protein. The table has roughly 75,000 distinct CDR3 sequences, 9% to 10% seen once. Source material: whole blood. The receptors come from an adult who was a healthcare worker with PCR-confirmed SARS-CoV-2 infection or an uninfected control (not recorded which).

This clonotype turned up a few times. CDR3 sequence reads: CSVVFRGRYEQYF. The CDR3 DNA reads TGCAGCGTTGTTTTCAGGGGGCGATACGAGCAGTACTTC. The chain has TRBV29-1 and TRBJ2-7; 8 positions match TRBD1. This CDR3 has 13 residues. CDR1 is SQVTM, CDR2 ANQGSEA, per germline. The J segment lost 4 bases and the V segment lost 4 bases, leaving 6 bases of the junction unmatched.

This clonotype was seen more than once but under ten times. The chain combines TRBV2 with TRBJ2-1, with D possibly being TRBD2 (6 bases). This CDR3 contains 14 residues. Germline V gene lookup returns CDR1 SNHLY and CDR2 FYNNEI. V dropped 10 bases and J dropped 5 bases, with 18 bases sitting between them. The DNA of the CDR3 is TGTGCCATTATGCGGGACTCGTCGGACAATGAGCAGTTCTTC. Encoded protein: CAIMRDSSDNEQFF. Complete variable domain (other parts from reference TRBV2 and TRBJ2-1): EPEVTQTPSHQVTQMGQEVILRCVPISNHLYFYWYRQILGQKVEFLVSFYNNEISEKSEIFDDQFSVERPDGSNFTLKIRSTKLEDSAMYFCAIMRDSSDNEQFFGPGTRLTVL.

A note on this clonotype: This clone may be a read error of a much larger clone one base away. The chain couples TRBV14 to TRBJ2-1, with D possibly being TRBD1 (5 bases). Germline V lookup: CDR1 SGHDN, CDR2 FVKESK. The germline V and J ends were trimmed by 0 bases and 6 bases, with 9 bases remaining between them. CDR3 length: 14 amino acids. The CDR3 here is CASSQDCRANEQFF. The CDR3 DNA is TGTGCCAGCAGCCAAGATTGCAGGGCCAATGAGCAGTTCTTC.

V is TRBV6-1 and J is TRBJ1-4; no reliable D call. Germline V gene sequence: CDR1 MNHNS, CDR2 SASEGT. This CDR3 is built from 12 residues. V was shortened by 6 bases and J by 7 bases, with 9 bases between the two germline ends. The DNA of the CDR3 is TGTGCCAGCAGGAGAGGAGGTGAAAAACTGTTTTTT. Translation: CASRRGGEKLFF.

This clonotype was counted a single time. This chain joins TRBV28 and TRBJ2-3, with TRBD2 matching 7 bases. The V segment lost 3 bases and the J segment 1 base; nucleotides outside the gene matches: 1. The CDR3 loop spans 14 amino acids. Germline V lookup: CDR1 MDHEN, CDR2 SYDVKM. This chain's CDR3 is CASSLLAGTDTQYF. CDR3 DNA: TGTGCCAGCAGTTTGCTAGCGGGCACAGATACGCAGTATTTT. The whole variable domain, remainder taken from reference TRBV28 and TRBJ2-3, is DVKVTQSSRYLVKRTGEKVFLECVQDMDHENMFWYRQDPGLGLRLIYFSYDVKMKEKGDIPEGYSVSREKKERFSLILESASTNQTSMYLCASSLLAGTDTQYFGPGTRLTVL.

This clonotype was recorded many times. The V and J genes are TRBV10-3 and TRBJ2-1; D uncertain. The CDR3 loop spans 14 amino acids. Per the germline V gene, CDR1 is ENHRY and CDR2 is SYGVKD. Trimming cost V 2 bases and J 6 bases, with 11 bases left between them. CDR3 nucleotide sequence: TGTGCCATCAGTGAGGGCCCCGGCGGCAATGAGCAGTTCTTC. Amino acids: CAISEGPGGNEQFF.

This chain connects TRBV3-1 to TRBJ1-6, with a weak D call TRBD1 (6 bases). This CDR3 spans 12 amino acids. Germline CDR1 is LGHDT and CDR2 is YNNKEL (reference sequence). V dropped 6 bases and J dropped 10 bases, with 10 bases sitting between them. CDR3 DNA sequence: TGTGCCAGCAGTAAAACAGGGTCACCCCTCCACTTT. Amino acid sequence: CASSKTGSPLHF.

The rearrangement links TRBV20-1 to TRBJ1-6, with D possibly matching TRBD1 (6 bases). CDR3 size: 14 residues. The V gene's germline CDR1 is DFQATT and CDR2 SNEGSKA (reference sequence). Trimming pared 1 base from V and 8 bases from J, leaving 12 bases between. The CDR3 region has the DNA TGCAGTGCTAGAGTTGGAGGGGGGGATTCACCCCTCCACTTT. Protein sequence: CSARVGGGDSPLHF.

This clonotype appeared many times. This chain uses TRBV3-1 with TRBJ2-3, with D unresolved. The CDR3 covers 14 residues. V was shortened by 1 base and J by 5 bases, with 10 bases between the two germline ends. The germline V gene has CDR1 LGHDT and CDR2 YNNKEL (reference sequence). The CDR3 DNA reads TGTGCCAGCAGCCAAGGCACTACCCGAGATACGCAGTATTTT. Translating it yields CASSQGTTRDTQYF.

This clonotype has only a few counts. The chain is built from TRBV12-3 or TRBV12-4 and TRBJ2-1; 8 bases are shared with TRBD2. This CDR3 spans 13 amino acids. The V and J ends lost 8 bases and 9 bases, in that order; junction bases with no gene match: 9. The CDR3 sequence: CASFGLAGSEQFF. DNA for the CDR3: TGTGCCAGCTTCGGACTAGCAGGCAGTGAGCAGTTCTTC.

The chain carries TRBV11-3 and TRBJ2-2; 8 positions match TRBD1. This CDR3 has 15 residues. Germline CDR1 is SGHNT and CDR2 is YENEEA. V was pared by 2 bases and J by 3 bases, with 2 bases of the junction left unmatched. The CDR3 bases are TGTGCCAGCAGCTTAACAGGGGGTGACACCGGGGAGCTGTTTTTT. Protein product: CASSLTGGDTGELFF.

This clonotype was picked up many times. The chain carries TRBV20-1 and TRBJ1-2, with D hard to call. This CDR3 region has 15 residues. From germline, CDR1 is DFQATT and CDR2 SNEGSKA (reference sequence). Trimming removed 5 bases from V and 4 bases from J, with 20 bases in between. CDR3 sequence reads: CSAPDPSRTRYGYTF. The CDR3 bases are TGCAGTGCTCCGGACCCCTCCCGAACGCGCTATGGCTACACCTTC.

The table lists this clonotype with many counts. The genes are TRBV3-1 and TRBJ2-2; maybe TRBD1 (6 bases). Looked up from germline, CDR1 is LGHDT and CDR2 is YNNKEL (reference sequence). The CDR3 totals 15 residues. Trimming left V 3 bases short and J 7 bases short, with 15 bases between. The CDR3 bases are TGTGCCAGCAGCCAGGCCAGGGACAAGATCGGGGAGCTGTTTTTT. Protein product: CASSQARDKIGELFF.

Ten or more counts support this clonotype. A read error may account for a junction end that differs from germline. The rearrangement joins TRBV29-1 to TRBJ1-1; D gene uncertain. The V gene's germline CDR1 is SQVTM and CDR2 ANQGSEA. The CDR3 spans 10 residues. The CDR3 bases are TGCCGCGTAAATCCCACTGAAGCTTTCTTT. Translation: CRVNPTEAFF.

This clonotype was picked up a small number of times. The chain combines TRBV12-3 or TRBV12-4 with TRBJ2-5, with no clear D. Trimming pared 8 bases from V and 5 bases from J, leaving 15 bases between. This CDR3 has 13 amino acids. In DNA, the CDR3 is TGTGCCAGCGGAAACTACCTTTATGAGACCCAGTACTTC. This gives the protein CASGNYLYETQYF.

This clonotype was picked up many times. The CDR3 region is CASQGGIYEQYF. CDR3 DNA: TGTGCCTCCCAGGGGGGCATCTACGAGCAGTACTTC. The rearrangement uses TRBV28 and TRBJ2-7; weak D call: TRBD1 (7 bases). The germline CDR1 and CDR2 sequences are MDHEN and SYDVKM. CDR3 length: 12 residues. The V end was cut by 11 bases, the J end by 3 bases, with 14 bases between.

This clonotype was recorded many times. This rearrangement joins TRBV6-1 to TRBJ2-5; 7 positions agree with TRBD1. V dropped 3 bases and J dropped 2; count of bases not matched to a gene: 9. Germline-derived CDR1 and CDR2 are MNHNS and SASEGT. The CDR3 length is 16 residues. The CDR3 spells CASSELPGQPQETQYF. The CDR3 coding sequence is TGTGCCAGCAGTGAGCTCCCGGGACAGCCTCAAGAGACCCAGTACTTC.

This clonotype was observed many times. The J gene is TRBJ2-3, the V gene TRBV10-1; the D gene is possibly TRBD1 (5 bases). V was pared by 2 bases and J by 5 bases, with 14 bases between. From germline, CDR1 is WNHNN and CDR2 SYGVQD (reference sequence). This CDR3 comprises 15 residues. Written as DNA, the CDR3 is TGCGCCAGCAGTGAGGACATGGCAGGGCTAGATACGCAGTATTTT. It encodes CASSEDMAGLDTQYF.

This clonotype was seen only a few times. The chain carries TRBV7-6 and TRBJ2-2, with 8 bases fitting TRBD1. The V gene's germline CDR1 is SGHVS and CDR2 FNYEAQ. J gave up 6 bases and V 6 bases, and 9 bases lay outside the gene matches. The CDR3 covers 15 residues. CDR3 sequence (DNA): TGTGCCAGCAGTCCTGGGACAGGTCGTTCCGGGGAGCTGTTTTTT. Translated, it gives CASSPGTGRSGELFF.

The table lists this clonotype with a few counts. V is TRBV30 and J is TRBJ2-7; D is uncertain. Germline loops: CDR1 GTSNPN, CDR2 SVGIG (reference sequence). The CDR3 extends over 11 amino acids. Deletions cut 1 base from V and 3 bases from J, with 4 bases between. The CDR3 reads CAWSANYEQYF. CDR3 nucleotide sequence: TGTGCCTGGAGTGCAAACTACGAGCAGTACTTC.